This T cell receptor beta chain was captured in a study of cytomegalovirus exposure and HLA in healthy donors. The PCR used 60 Vbeta and 13 Jbeta primers. Data came from immunoSEQ multiplex PCR; TCRdb stores just in-frame clones and leaves some out. The sample lists around 130,000 clones, 82% occurring once. V lost 5 bases to trimming and J lost 2 bases, with 15 bases between them. Looked up from germline, CDR1 is SGHRS and CDR2 is YFSETQ. The CDR3 loop spans 15 amino acids. This clone was recorded a few times. The receptor was isolated from a boy aged 2 to 9 in good health and CMV-seronegative. The rearrangement joins TRBV5-1 to TRBJ2-3; D is perhaps TRBD2 (5 bases). The sample comprised PBMCs. CDR3 in DNA: TGCGCCAGCAGACCCCAGCGGACCTTCACAGATACGCAGTATTTT. As protein: CASRPQRTFTDTQYF.